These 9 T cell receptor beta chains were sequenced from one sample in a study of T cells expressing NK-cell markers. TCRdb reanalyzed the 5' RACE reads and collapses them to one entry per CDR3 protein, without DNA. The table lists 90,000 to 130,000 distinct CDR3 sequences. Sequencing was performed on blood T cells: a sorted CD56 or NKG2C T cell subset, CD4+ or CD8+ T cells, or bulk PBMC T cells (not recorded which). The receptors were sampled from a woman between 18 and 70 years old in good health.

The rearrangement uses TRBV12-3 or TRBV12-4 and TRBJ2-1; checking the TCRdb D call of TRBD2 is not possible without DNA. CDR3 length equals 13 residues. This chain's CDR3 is CASSPSTDNEQFF.

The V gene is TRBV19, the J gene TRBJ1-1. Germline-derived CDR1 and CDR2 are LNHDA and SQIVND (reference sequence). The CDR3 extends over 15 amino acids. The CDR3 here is CASNREGNMNTEAFF. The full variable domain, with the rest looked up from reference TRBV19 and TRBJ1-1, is DGGITQSPKYLFRKEGQNVTLSCEQNLNHDAMYWYRQDPGQGLRLIYYSQIVNDFQKGDIAEGYSVSREKKESFPLTVTSAQKNPTAFYLCASNREGNMNTEAFFGQGTRLTVV.

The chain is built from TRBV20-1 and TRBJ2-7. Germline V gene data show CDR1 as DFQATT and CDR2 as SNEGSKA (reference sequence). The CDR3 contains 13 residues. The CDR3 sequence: CSARGDGTYEQYF.

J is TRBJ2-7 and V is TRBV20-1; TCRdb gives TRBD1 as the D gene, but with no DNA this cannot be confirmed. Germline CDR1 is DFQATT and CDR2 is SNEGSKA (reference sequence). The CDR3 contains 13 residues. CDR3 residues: CSARLTPAGEQYF.

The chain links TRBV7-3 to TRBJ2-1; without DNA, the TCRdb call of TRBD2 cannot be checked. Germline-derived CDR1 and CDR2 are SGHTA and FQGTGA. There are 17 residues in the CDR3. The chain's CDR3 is CASSFGPLIFGYNEQFF.

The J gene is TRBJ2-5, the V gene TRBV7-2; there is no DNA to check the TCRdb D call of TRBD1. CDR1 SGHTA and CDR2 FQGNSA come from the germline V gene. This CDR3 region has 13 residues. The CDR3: CASSIRGEETQYF.

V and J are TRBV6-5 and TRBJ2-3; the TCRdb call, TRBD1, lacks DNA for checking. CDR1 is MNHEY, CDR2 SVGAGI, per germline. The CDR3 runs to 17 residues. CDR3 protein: CASSYSGGGAAADTQYF.

CDR3 region: CASSSNRDWNEKLFF. The chain is built from TRBV12-3 or TRBV12-4 and TRBJ1-4; TCRdb proposes TRBD1, but this gene call is untestable without DNA. This CDR3 spans 15 amino acids.

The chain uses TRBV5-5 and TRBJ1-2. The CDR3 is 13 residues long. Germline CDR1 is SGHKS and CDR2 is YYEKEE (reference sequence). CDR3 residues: CASIEPTNYGYTF.